This T cell receptor beta chain derives from a study of blood T cell repertoires in COVID-19 (TCRdb year 2020). For context, the study as a whole: Collaborator samples came from the United States, Italy and Spain and covered acute and convalescent phases of COVID-19. The prospective study material was composed of cDNA or gDNA derived from T cells, B-cell-depleted T cells, or PBMCs. Subjects who had been exposed to COVID-19, were actively infected with it, or had recovered from it provided the deeply sampled blood TCRbeta repertoires that made up the dataset. The repertoires were released in a freely available public database intended as a resource for research on the immune response to SARS-CoV-2. The samples were drawn from two sources: the first 160 participants of the ongoing ImmuneRACE study, and 1,200 or so subjects contributed by 6 global collaborators. A de-identified subject ID, COVID-19 status, age in years and sex were almost always included in the sample metadata. HLA class I and class II types, where available, came from metadata supplied by the sample provider rather than from assay-based typing.

Whole blood was collected in K2EDTA tubes by collaborating institutions according to the institutions' own protocols. For TCRbeta analysis, collaborators shipped samples as frozen whole blood, isolated PBMCs, or DNA extracted from either of those sample types. Broader findings and caveats from the paper: Clinical and demographic metadata were provided uncurated, with the amount varying by source and participant.

The immunoSEQ Assay, a bias-controlled multiplex PCR, was used to amplify TCRbeta CDR3 regions from genomic DNA. The paper's data handling went like this. The number of nucleated cells in each sample was estimated from the amplification of reference gene primers within the assay. To quantify the absolute abundance of each unique TCRbeta CDR3 rearrangement, sequence reads were collapsed and filtered. For each sample, productive Simpson clonality was calculated as the square root of Simpson's diversity index over productive rearrangements. The clones in this table, taken by TCRdb from immuneACCESS, are in-frame only. Not every clone is retained; where verified, under half of the shortfall comes from an unresolved V gene, and the cause of the rest is unknown. For V, J and clone size, that table is used; D and trimming come from the DNA. Across this sample there are some 200,000 clones, with approximately 86% seen only once. Around 2.7% of the sample is in the top ten clones.

The germline V end is reduced by 10 bases and the J end by 6 bases; junction bases left unmatched: 5. CDR1 and CDR2 (WSHSY, SAAADI) derive from the germline V gene. The cysteine opens and the phenylalanine closes a CDR3 of 13 amino acids. Here the CDR3 DNA is all that survives: 39 bases in frame from base 1. This clone was detected a few times. Its recognized antigen is unknown. No base qualities exist here, and no much larger clone lies one base off it. Input material: peripheral blood. The rearrangement combines TRBV10-2 with TRBJ2-1; 11 nucleotides in the junction match TRBD1. The TCR originated in a man in his forties with active or convalescent COVID-19. The base sequence is TGCGCCACCGCCGGGACAGGGGGCAATGAGCAGTTCTTC. Its amino acids are CATAGTGGNEQFF.